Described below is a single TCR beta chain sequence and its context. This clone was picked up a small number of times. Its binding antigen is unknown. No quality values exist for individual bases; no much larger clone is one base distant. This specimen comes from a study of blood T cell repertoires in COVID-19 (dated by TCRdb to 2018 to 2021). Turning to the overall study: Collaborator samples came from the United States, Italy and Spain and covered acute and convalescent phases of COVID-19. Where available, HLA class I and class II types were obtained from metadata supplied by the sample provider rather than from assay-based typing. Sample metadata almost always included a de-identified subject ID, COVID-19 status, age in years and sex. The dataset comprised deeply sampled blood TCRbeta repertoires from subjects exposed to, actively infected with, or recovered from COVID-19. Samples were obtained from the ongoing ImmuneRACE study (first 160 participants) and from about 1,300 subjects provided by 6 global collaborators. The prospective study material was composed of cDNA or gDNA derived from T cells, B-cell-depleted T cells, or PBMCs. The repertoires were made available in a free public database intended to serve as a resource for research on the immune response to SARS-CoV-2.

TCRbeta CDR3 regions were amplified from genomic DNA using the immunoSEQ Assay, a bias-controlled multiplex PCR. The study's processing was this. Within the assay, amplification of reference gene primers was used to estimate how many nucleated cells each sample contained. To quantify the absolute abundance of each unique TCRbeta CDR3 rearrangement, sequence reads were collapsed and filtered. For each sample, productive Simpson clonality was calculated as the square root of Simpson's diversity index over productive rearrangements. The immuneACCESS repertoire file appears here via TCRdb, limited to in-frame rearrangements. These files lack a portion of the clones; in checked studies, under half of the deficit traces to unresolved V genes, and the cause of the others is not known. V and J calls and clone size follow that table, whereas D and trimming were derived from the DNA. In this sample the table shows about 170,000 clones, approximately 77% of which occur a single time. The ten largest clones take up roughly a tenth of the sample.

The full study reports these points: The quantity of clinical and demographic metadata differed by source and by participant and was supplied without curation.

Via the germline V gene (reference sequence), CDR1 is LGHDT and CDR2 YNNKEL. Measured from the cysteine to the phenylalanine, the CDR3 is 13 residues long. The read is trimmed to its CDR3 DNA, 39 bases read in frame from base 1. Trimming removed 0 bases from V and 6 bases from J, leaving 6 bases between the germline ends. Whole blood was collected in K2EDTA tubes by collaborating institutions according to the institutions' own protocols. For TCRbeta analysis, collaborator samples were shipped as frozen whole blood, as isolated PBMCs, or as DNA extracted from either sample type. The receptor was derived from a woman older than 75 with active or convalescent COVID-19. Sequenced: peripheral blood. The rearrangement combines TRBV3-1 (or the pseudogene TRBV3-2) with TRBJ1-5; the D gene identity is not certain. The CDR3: CASSQDRFQPQHF. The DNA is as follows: TGTGCCAGCAGCCAAGATCGGTTTCAGCCCCAGCATTTT.